This T cell receptor beta chain came from a study of preoperative IRX-2 immunotherapy in early breast cancer. This sample's treatment: preoperative locoregional IRX-2 cytokine immunotherapy. Patients received preoperative, locoregional IRX-2 cytokine immunotherapy in a phase Ib study. The repertoire was sequenced with immunoSEQ multiplex PCR; TCRdb's copy has only in-frame clones and lacks some. The data hold around 30,000 clones, with about 83% observed a single time. This CDR3 spans 13 amino acids. The germline V gene encodes CDR1 KGHSH and CDR2 LQKENI. V trimming: 5 bases; J trimming: 5 bases; junction bases outside the gene matches: 3.

This sample comprised lymph node tissue, obtained before IRX-2 immunotherapy. The chain is built from TRBV18 and TRBJ2-7; 10 bases align to TRBD1. This receptor was taken from a human donor with breast cancer. This chain's CDR3 is CASSEGQGNEQYF. DNA of the CDR3: TGTGCCAGCTCAGAGGGACAGGGGAACGAGCAGTACTTC.